Listed below are T cell receptor beta chains from one sample, sequenced in a study of beta chain features in type 1 diabetes. Here immunoSEQ multiplex PCR was the method, and the copy in TCRdb shows in-frame clones only, minus some. The table lists over 40,000 clones, roughly 70% of them singletons. Sequenced sample: Tregs from blood. The receptors derive from a woman aged 18 to 35 with type 1 diabetes. Both conserved end residues are part of each CDR3. Each record gives: V gene, D gene, J gene, clone size, CDR3 DNA, CDR3 protein. A D gene is named only where the DNA matches it firmly. Not every row has a clone size; where given, it reads once, few, many or a size class.

TRBV18	.	TRBJ2-1	.	TGTGCCAGCTCATCCGCCCGGGACAATGAGCAGTTCTTC	CASSSARDNEQFF
TRBV7-7	.	TRBJ2-7	.	TGTGCTATTCGACAAGGACTACGCCCCCTAGAGCAGTACTTC	CAIRQGLRPLEQYF
TRBV5-4	TRBD2	TRBJ2-5	.	TGTGCCAGCAGCTTGGAGATAGCGGGAGGTAAAGAGACCCAGTACTTC	CASSLEIAGGKETQYF
TRBV5-4	TRBD2	TRBJ2-1	.	TGTGCCAGCAAGGGCGGGGGACCTTACTCCTACAATGAGCAGTTCTTC	CASKGGGPYSYNEQFF
TRBV6-1	TRBD2	TRBJ2-1	once	TGTGCCAGCAGTGAAGTAAGCGGGGCTGGTGAGCAGTTCTTC	CASSEVSGAGEQFF
TRBV6-5	TRBD2	TRBJ2-3	.	TGTGCCAGCAGTCCCGGGACTAGCGGGAAGGATACGCAGTATTTT	CASSPGTSGKDTQYF
TRBV4-3	.	TRBJ2-3	few	TGCGCCAGCAGCCAAGGGGGCCAGGCGAGCTCCCAGGGTACGCAGTATTTT	CASSQGGQASSQGTQYF
TRBV13	.	TRBJ2-7	.	TGTGCCAGCAGCTTCGGGAACTTCCACGAGCAGTACTTC	CASSFGNFHEQYF
TRBV4-3	.	TRBJ1-5	few	TGCGCCAGCAGCCAAGATTTGAGTCAGCCCCAGCATTTT	CASSQDLSQPQHF
TRBV18	.	TRBJ1-3	few	TGTGCCAGCTCACCTGCGGGGGCTGCTGGAAACACCATATATTTT	CASSPAGAAGNTIYF
TRBV28	TRBD2	TRBJ2-5	few	TGTGCCAGCAGTTCGCGGACTAGCGGGATTGAGACCCAGTACTTC	CASSSRTSGIETQYF
TRBV7-3	.	TRBJ1-2	.	TGTGCCAGCAGCCCAAACGCGGGCCGTGGCTACACCTTC	CASSPNAGRGYTF
TRBV7-2	.	TRBJ2-7	.	TGTGCCAGCAGTTCCAACAGTGGGGCCCCAGAGCAGTACTTC	CASSSNSGAPEQYF
TRBV29-1	.	TRBJ1-5	.	TGCAGCGTTGCCGACGGCGGACAGCCCCAGCATTTT	CSVADGGQPQHF
TRBV27	.	TRBJ1-1	.	TGTGCCAGCAGTCCAAAACCCCGGTCCTACACTGAAGCTTTCTTT	CASSPKPRSYTEAFF
TRBV2	.	TRBJ2-2	.	TGTGCCAGCAGTGATCCGGGGAAGGTTGCCGGGGAGCTGTTTTTT	CASSDPGKVAGELFF
TRBV6-5	TRBD1	TRBJ2-7	.	TGTGCCAGCAGGATTGCTGGGGACAGGGGTAAGGAGCAGTACTTC	CASRIAGDRGKEQYF
TRBV30	TRBD2	TRBJ2-3	.	TGTGCCTGGGGACGGTCTAGCGGGTCGAGCACAGATACGCAGTATTTT	CAWGRSSGSSTDTQYF